A selection of T cell receptor beta chains follows, all from one sample in a study of OX40 agonist ivuxolimab in advanced cancers. Assay used: immunoSEQ multiplex PCR; TCRdb lists only in-frame clones, some missing. Here the sample spans some 98,000 clones, about 92% being singletons. This material consisted of CD4+ or CD8+ T cells sorted from blood, taken in a trial of the OX40 agonist ivuxolimab. The receptor set was obtained from an adult with an advanced solid tumor such as melanoma, head and neck, liver or kidney cancer. Both conserved end residues are part of each CDR3. The order of the fields is D gene, J gene, V gene, clone size, CDR3 DNA, CDR3 protein. D genes are given only for firm matches. Not every row has a clone size; where given, it reads once, few, many or a size class.

-	TRBJ1-6	TRBV7-3	-	TGTGCCAGCAGCTTTGACAGTTCCTATAATTCACCCCTCCACTTT	CASSFDSSYNSPLHF
-	TRBJ2-1	TRBV5-1	-	TGCGCCAGCAGCGGAGAAGTCCAATACAATGAGCAGTTCTTC	CASSGEVQYNEQFF
-	TRBJ1-1	TRBV18	once	TGTGCCAGCTCACCACGTGCAGGGCTGAACACTGAAGCTTTCTTT	CASSPRAGLNTEAFF
-	TRBJ1-5	TRBV19	once	TGTGCCAGTAGTAATGGGGACCAGCCCCAGCATTTT	CASSNGDQPQHF
TRBD2	TRBJ2-4	TRBV4-3	-	TGCGCCAGCAGCCGATGGACTAGCGGGGGGGTCCTAGCCAAAAACATTCAGTACTTC	CASSRWTSGGVLAKNIQYF
-	TRBJ1-2	TRBV29-1	-	TGCAGCGTTGGCAGGGAGCGCCCCTTC	CSVGRERPF
-	TRBJ2-5	TRBV5-6	-	TGTGCCAGCAGCTTGGTTGAGACCCAGTACTTC	CASSLVETQYF
-	TRBJ2-5	TRBV10-3	-	TGTGCCATCAGTGTAGGTCGCGCACTGGAGACCCAGTACTTC	CAISVGRALETQYF
-	TRBJ1-2	TRBV15	-	TGTGCCACCAGCAGAGACCCTCTTTCGGGGGGTGGCTACACCTTC	CATSRDPLSGGGYTF
TRBD2	TRBJ2-1	TRBV11-3	-	TGTGCCAGCAGCTCCCGGACTAGCTCGGATGAGCAGTTCTTC	CASSSRTSSDEQFF
-	TRBJ1-2	TRBV28	-	TGTGCCAGCAGTTCAACCGGGACACACTATGGCTACACCTTC	CASSSTGTHYGYTF
-	TRBJ2-2	TRBV30	-	TGTGCCTGGATGGTTCTAACAGGGATCACCGGGGAGCTGTTTTTT	CAWMVLTGITGELFF
TRBD1	TRBJ2-1	TRBV7-2	-	TGTGCCAGCAGCGCGTGGACAGGGCTAAATGAGCAGTTCTTC	CASSAWTGLNEQFF
-	TRBJ2-1	TRBV7-9	-	TGTGCCAGCAGCTTATCGGATACCTACAATGAGCAGTTCTTC	CASSLSDTYNEQFF
-	TRBJ1-2	TRBV30	-	TGTGCCTGGAGTACAGGTTTGGTTTTCTACGAGGGCTACACCTTC	CAWSTGLVFYEGYTF
-	TRBJ1-5	TRBV18	-	TGTGCCAGCTCCCAGGGAAACAATCAGCCCCAGCATTTT	CASSQGNNQPQHF
-	TRBJ2-3	TRBV7-9	-	TGTGCCAGCAGCTTAGCTCGAGGCAGCACAGATACGCAGTATTTT	CASSLARGSTDTQYF
-	TRBJ2-3	TRBV10-3	once	TGTGCCATCAGTGAAGGCGGAACGCAGTATTTT	CAISEGGTQYF
-	TRBJ1-1	TRBV11-2	-	TGTGCCAGCAGCTCCAGGGGCATGAACACTGAAGCTTTCTTT	CASSSRGMNTEAFF
-	TRBJ2-1	TRBV15	-	TGTGCCACCAGCAGAGATGCTAGGGGCTTGGCCGAGCAGTTCTTC	CATSRDARGLAEQFF
TRBD2	TRBJ2-5	TRBV5-1	-	TGCGCCAGCAGCTTGCCCAGCGGGGGGGTCGGTGAGACCCAGTACTTC	CASSLPSGGVGETQYF
-	TRBJ1-5	TRBV23-1	-	TGCGCCAGCAGTCAATGGGGGGATCGAGGGGCTTGCAATCAGCCCCAGCATTTT	CASSQWGDRGACNQPQHF
-	TRBJ1-6	TRBV2	once	TGTGCCAGCAGTTTCGCGAGCTCCTATAATTCACCCCTCCACTTT	CASSFASSYNSPLHF
TRBD2	TRBJ2-3	TRBV7-2	-	TGTGCCAGCAGCTTAGGTCTAGCGGAAGTCACAGATACGCAGTATTTT	CASSLGLAEVTDTQYF
-	TRBJ1-1	TRBV6-1	-	TGTGCCAGCAGGACTCGGCGAGGCGCGGACACTGAAGCTTTCTTT	CASRTRRGADTEAFF
-	TRBJ1-2	TRBV18	-	TGTGCCAGCTCACCTTCCGGGACACCCAACTATGGCTACACCTTC	CASSPSGTPNYGYTF
-	TRBJ1-5	TRBV6-6	-	TGTGCCAGCACCCACCACAATCAGCCCCAGCATTTT	CASTHHNQPQHF
-	TRBJ1-6	TRBV6-5	-	TGTGCCAGCAGTTCGGGCAGCTCCTATAATTCACCCCTCCACTTT	CASSSGSSYNSPLHF
-	TRBJ2-7	TRBV28	-	TGTGCCAGCAGCCCGTATAGTCGCCGCGTCGAGCAGTACTTC	CASSPYSRRVEQYF
TRBD2	TRBJ2-1	TRBV4-2	-	TGTGCCAGCAGCCAGGAGCGGGGGTCGTTTTATGAGCAGTTCTTC	CASSQERGSFYEQFF
-	TRBJ2-1	TRBV5-1	-	TGCGCCAGCAGCTTGGCCAGGAGCGGAAGAGCGTGGGGGGATGAGCAGTTCTTC	CASSLARSGRAWGDEQFF
-	TRBJ1-2	TRBV6-5	-	TGTGCCAGCATGACCAAATTCTATGGCTACACCTTC	CASMTKFYGYTF
-	TRBJ1-4	TRBV6-6	once	TGTGCCAGCAGTTACAAGGGATTCAATAATGAAAAACTGTTTTTT	CASSYKGFNNEKLFF
TRBD1	TRBJ1-5	TRBV20-1	-	TGCAGTGCTGCGGACAGGGGCCCCCAGCATTTT	CSAADRGPQHF
-	TRBJ1-5	TRBV5-1	-	TGCGCCAGCAGTTTGGACAGTTATAGCAATCAGCCCCAGCATTTT	CASSLDSYSNQPQHF
-	TRBJ2-7	TRBV30	-	TGTGCGACCCCGGGGCCTACCGGGCGCGAGCAGTACTTC	CATPGPTGREQYF
-	TRBJ2-3	TRBV19	-	TGTGCCACCGCTTACGGGTACACAGATACGCAGTATTTT	CATAYGYTDTQYF
-	TRBJ1-5	TRBV30	-	TGTGCCTCACAGGAAAATAGCAATCAGCCCCAGCATTTT	CASQENSNQPQHF
-	TRBJ1-4	TRBV30	-	TGTGCCTGGAGTCTAACCCAACGTGAAAAACTGTTTTTT	CAWSLTQREKLFF
-	TRBJ2-5	TRBV6-5	-	TGTGCCAGCAGTTACTCGATCCAACGGGAGACCCAGTACTTC	CASSYSIQRETQYF